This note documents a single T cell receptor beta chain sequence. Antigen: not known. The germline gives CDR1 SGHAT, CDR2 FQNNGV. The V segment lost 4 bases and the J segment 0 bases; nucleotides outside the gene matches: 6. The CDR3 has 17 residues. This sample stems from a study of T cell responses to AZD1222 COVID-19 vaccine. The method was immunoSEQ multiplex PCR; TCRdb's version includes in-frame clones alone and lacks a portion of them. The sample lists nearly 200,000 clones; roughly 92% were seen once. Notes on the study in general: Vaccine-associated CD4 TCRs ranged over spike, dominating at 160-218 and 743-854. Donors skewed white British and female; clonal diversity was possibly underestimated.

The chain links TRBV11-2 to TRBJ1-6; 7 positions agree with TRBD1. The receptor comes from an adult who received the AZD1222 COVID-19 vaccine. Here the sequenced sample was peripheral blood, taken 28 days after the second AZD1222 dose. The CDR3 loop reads CASSSWEGASYNSPLHF. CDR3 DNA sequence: TGTGCCAGCAGCTCCTGGGAGGGGGCCTCCTATAATTCACCCCTCCACTTT.